There are a few counts of the clone carrying this T cell receptor (beta chain). The antigen remains undetermined. This CDR3 is 14 amino acids long. Germline V gene lookup returns CDR1 MDHEN and CDR2 SYDVKM. V gave up 3 bases and J gave up 2 bases, with 10 bases separating them. This entry belongs to a study of cytotoxic CD8 clonotypes in ibrutinib-treated CLL. Whole-study results and caveats: Age-matched healthy donor levels were exceeded by baseline clonality, which tracked circulating CD8+ T-cell counts.

The protocol was immunoSEQ multiplex PCR, while the TCRdb copy is restricted to in-frame clones and leaves out a portion. The sample holds about 60,000 clones, 50% to 65% seen once. The specimen was PBMCs, collected at disease progression, from a patient treated with ibrutinib. This TCR was recovered from a human donor with chronic lymphocytic leukemia. The V and J genes are TRBV28 and TRBJ1-2, with D maybe TRBD1 (5 bases). DNA of the CDR3: TGTGCCAGCAGTTTCTCTGGGACCAACTATGGCTACACCTTC. This sequence encodes CASSFSGTNYGYTF.